A selection of T cell receptor beta chains follows, all from one sample in a study of cytomegalovirus exposure and HLA in healthy donors. Data came from immunoSEQ multiplex PCR; TCRdb stores just in-frame clones and leaves some out. The sample has approximately 180,000 clones, over 65% seen once. Material: PBMCs. Source of these receptors: a woman aged 25 to 45 in good health and CMV-seronegative. Both conserved end residues are part of each CDR3. The D gene is left open where the match is weak. Expanded clones are given a class, and other clones once, few, many or no size at all.

>TRBJ2-7|16|once|TRBV7-2|TRBD2
TGTGCCAGCAGCTCCCAGGGGGCTAGCGGGAGATACGAGCAGTACTTC
CASSSQGASGRYEQYF
>TRBJ2-3|13|NA|TRBV18|TRBD1
TGTGCCACCGGGACAGGGAATCCAGATACGCAGTATTTT
CATGTGNPDTQYF
>TRBJ1-5|15|once|TRBV2|TRBD1
TGTGCCAGCAGTCTAGGGACAGGGGATTCTCAGCCCCAGCATTTT
CASSLGTGDSQPQHF
>TRBJ2-3|15|NA|TRBV11-1|NA
TGTGCCAGCAGCTTAGCCGGGACTAGCACAGATACGCAGTATTTT
CASSLAGTSTDTQYF
>TRBJ1-6|16|NA|TRBV28|TRBD1
TGTGCCAGCCAGAGAGGACAGGGGGCGTATAATTCACCCCTCCACTTT
CASQRGQGAYNSPLHF
>TRBJ2-3|14|NA|TRBV4-1|TRBD2
TGCGCCAGCAGCCAAGAGGGGAGGGGCGATACGCAGTATTTT
CASSQEGRGDTQYF
>TRBJ1-1|14|NA|TRBV6-5|NA
TGTGCCAGCAGTACGATCGGGGGGCGTACTGAAGCTTTCTTT
CASSTIGGRTEAFF
>TRBJ1-1|14|NA|TRBV10-3|TRBD1
TGTGCCATCAGTGAGACAGGGGGCGAAACTGAAGCTTTCTTT
CAISETGGETEAFF
>TRBJ1-1|13|NA|TRBV30|NA
TGTGCCTGGAGGGGGGGCGGGGGAACTGAAGCTTTCTTT
CAWRGGGGTEAFF
>TRBJ1-5|15|NA|TRBV5-8|NA
TGTGCCAGCGGGCGGCCTGGACGAGGGAATCAGCCCCAGCATTTT
CASGRPGRGNQPQHF
>TRBJ1-1|15|NA|TRBV27|NA
TGTGCCAGCAGTTTATTGGGGGGGGCGAGCACTGAAGCTTTCTTT
CASSLLGGASTEAFF
>TRBJ2-1|15|NA|TRBV4-3|TRBD1
TGCGCCAGCAGCCCTCGACAGGGGTCGTACAATGAGCAGTTCTTC
CASSPRQGSYNEQFF
>TRBJ2-7|12|NA|TRBV6-4|NA
TGTGCCAGCAATGGCAGGGCCTACGAGCAGTACTTC
CASNGRAYEQYF
>TRBJ2-1|13|few|TRBV9|NA
TGTGCCAGCAGCGTAATAGGGAGCAATGAGCAGTTCTTC
CASSVIGSNEQFF
>TRBJ1-4|16|NA|TRBV4-1|NA
TGCGCCAGCAGCCAAGATCTTAACCGGGGGAATGAAAAACTGTTTTTT
CASSQDLNRGNEKLFF
>TRBJ2-2|15|NA|TRBV2|NA
TGTGCCAGCAAAAGGGGCCTATTTAACACCGGGGAGCTGTTTTTT
CASKRGLFNTGELFF
>TRBJ1-5|15|NA|TRBV19|NA
TGTGCCAGTAGTGTCACAGGGCCATCTCGGCAGCCCCAGCATTTT
CASSVTGPSRQPQHF
>TRBJ2-1|14|NA|TRBV19|TRBD2
TGTGCCAGTAGCGGGACTAGCGGTTACAATGAGCAGTTCTTC
CASSGTSGYNEQFF
>TRBJ2-7|15|few|TRBV4-3|NA
TGCGCCAGCAGCGAAAGATTCCTTAACAGCTACGAGCAGTACTTC
CASSERFLNSYEQYF
>TRBJ1-6|17|NA|TRBV2|NA
TGTGCCAGCAGTGGAGGTGGGGGCAGCTCCTATAATTCACCCCTCCACTTT
CASSGGGGSSYNSPLHF
>TRBJ1-2|16|NA|TRBV11-2|TRBD1
TGTGCCAGCAGCTTAGTTCCGACAGGGAAGGAGGGTGGCTACACCTTC
CASSLVPTGKEGGYTF
>TRBJ1-1|15|once|TRBV4-2|NA
TGTGCCAGCAGCCACGACGGCCGTCGGGGCACTGAAGCTTTCTTT
CASSHDGRRGTEAFF
>TRBJ1-1|16|NA|TRBV10-3|TRBD1
TGTGCCATCAGTGAGCGAACGGGACAGGAAGGTACTGAAGCTTTCTTT
CAISERTGQEGTEAFF
>TRBJ1-2|15|NA|TRBV7-9|TRBD1
TGTGCCAGCAGCTTTGACCGACAGGGTGCTGGTGGCTACACCTTC
CASSFDRQGAGGYTF
>TRBJ1-5|13|NA|TRBV2|NA
TGTGCCAGCAGTACAGAAGGCAATCAGCCCCAGCATTTT
CASSTEGNQPQHF
>TRBJ1-1|13|NA|TRBV29-1|NA
TGCAGCGTTGCGAAACAGGGATACACTGAAGCTTTCTTT
CSVAKQGYTEAFF
>TRBJ1-1|12|NA|TRBV6-1|NA
TGTGCCAGCAGTGATTTCGGGGGGAGAGCTTTCTTT
CASSDFGGRAFF
>TRBJ2-1|16|NA|TRBV11-1|TRBD2
TGTGCCAGCAGCAAGGGACTAGCGGGAGGAGGGAATGAGCAGTTCTTC
CASSKGLAGGGNEQFF
>TRBJ2-3|14|NA|TRBV6-1|NA
TGTGCCAGCAGTGAGGCTCGTATTTCAGATACGCAGTATTTT
CASSEARISDTQYF
>TRBJ1-4|17|NA|TRBV7-9|NA
TGTGCCAGCAGCTTAGGGGGAGGGGCAGAGCTTGATGAAAAACTGTTTTTT
CASSLGGGAELDEKLFF
>TRBJ2-1|16|few|TRBV7-8|TRBD1
TGTGCCAGCAGCTTAGTCGTAGGACAGGGGCCGAATGAGCAGTTCTTC
CASSLVVGQGPNEQFF
>TRBJ1-5|15|NA|TRBV19|TRBD1
TGTGCCAGTACCCCGACAGGGGGATTCGCTCAGCCCCAGCATTTT
CASTPTGGFAQPQHF
>TRBJ1-2|15|NA|TRBV5-1|NA
TGCGCCAGCAGCTTGGGCGGGGGTTCAAACTATGGCTACACCTTC
CASSLGGGSNYGYTF
>TRBJ2-2|16|NA|TRBV4-1|TRBD1
TGCGCCAGCAGCCAAGGGCAGGGGGCGAGCACCGGGGAGCTGTTTTTT
CASSQGQGASTGELFF
>TRBJ2-7|15|NA|TRBV7-9|TRBD1
TGTGCCAGCAGCTCAGACTTCGGGACAGTAGAGGCGCAGTACTTC
CASSSDFGTVEAQYF
>TRBJ2-7|15|NA|TRBV6-5|TRBD2
TGTGCCAGCAGTTACTCTCGACTAGCGGGAGTCGAGCAGTACTTC
CASSYSRLAGVEQYF
>TRBJ2-1|16|NA|TRBV5-1|NA
TGCGCCAGCAGCTTGGCCGCAGATCCCTCCTACAATGAGCAGTTCTTC
CASSLAADPSYNEQFF
>TRBJ2-7|14|NA|TRBV4-1|NA
TGCGCCAGCAGCCAAGGGAGGGGCACCTACGAGCAGTACTTC
CASSQGRGTYEQYF
>TRBJ1-6|15|once|TRBV5-1|TRBD1
TGCGCCAGCAGCCCGGGACAGGGGGCCGGTTCACCCCTCCACTTT
CASSPGQGAGSPLHF
>TRBJ1-5|14|once|TRBV27|NA
TGTGCCAGCACCCCCGGGGGGAGCAATCAGCCCCAGCATTTT
CASTPGGSNQPQHF
>TRBJ2-1|15|NA|TRBV5-1|TRBD2
TGCGCCAGCAGCCTAGGGCGGGGGGACTACAATGAGCAGTTCTTC
CASSLGRGDYNEQFF